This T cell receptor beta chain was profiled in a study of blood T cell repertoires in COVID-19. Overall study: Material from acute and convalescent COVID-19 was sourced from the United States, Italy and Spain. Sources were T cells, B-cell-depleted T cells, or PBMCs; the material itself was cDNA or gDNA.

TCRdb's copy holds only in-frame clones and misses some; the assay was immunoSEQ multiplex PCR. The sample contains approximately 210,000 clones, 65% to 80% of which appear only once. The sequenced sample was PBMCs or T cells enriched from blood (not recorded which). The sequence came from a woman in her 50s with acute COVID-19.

CDR3 region: CASTLDRLSSGNTIYF. In nucleotides, the CDR3 is TGTGCCAGCACCCTGGACAGGCTGAGCTCTGGAAACACCATATATTTT. The rearrangement joins TRBV28 to TRBJ1-3; 7 nucleotides agree with TRBD1. V lost 7 bases and J lost 0; bases outside the gene matches: 9. Germline-derived CDR1 and CDR2 are MDHEN and SYDVKM. This CDR3 region has 16 residues.